These 27 T cell receptor beta chains were sequenced from one sample in a study of cytomegalovirus exposure and HLA in healthy donors. This PCR relied on a set of 60 Vbeta primers and 13 Jbeta primers. Sequencing was performed with immunoSEQ multiplex PCR; in TCRdb, only in-frame clones are kept and a portion is missing. The data contain roughly 140,000 clones, over 75% of them seen just once; the ten biggest clones take up 1.2%. Sequenced material: PBMCs. These receptors originate from a female donor in good health and CMV-seronegative.

The chain joins TRBV6-5 to TRBJ2-7, with D perhaps TRBD1 (6 bases). Trimming cost V 5 bases and J 2 bases, with 13 bases left between them. The germline CDR1 and CDR2 sequences are MNHEY and SVGAGI. The CDR3 length is 14 residues. Here the CDR3 DNA reads TGTGCCAGCAGTCCGACAGGTCTGACCTACGAGCAGTACTTC. Translation: CASSPTGLTYEQYF.

This chain joins TRBV4-1 and TRBJ2-1, with D perhaps matching TRBD2 (5 bases). The V and J ends lost 4 bases and 8 bases respectively, with 18 bases between them. This CDR3 is built from 15 residues. Germline V gives CDR1 MGHRA, CDR2 YSYEKL. The CDR3 bases are TGCGCCAGCAGCCGCCAACTAGTGACCGTTTATGAGCAGTTCTTC. It encodes CASSRQLVTVYEQFF.

This clone was seen once. The CDR3 loop reads CASSTVTSGTDTQYF. The CDR3 bases are TGCGCCAGCAGCACCGTGACTAGCGGCACAGATACGCAGTATTTT. The rearrangement joins TRBV5-1 to TRBJ2-3, with 8 bases aligning to TRBD2. The CDR3 contains 15 residues. Germline CDR1 and CDR2: SGHRS and YFSETQ. With 4 bases clipped from V and 1 base from J, the junction kept 5 bases outside the gene matches.

This chain links TRBV7-9 with TRBJ2-2; 13 nucleotides align to TRBD2. Germline V lookup: CDR1 SEHNR, CDR2 FQNEAQ (reference sequence). CDR3 size: 16 residues. J gave up 4 bases and V 4 bases, and 3 bases lay outside the gene matches. This CDR3 reads CASSWTSGGPTGELFF. In DNA form, the CDR3 reads TGTGCCAGCAGCTGGACTAGCGGGGGACCCACCGGGGAGCTGTTTTTT. Drawing the rest from reference TRBV7-9 and TRBJ2-2, the complete variable domain is DTGVSQNPRHKITKRGQNVTFRCDPISEHNRLYWYRQTLGQGPEFLTYFQNEAQLEKSRLLSDRFSAERPKGSFSTLEIQRTEQGDSAMYLCASSWTSGGPTGELFFGEGSRLTVL.

The chain combines TRBV27 with TRBJ2-1; possible D gene TRBD2, 6 bases. Looked up from germline, CDR1 is MNHEY and CDR2 is SMNVEV (reference sequence). The CDR3 spans 15 residues. Trimming took 2 bases from V and 6 from J, leaving 14 bases between them. CDR3 sequence: CASSLGGSARNEQFF. The CDR3 bases are TGTGCCAGCAGTTTAGGAGGGAGTGCCCGCAATGAGCAGTTCTTC.

The genes are TRBV7-9 and TRBJ1-1, with 8 bases that match TRBD1. Germline V gene sequence: CDR1 SEHNR, CDR2 FQNEAQ (reference sequence). Trimming took 2 bases from V and 5 from J; bases not matched to a gene: 7. The CDR3 is 15 amino acids. The CDR3 loop is CASSLQQGAKTEAFF. The CDR3 DNA reads TGTGCCAGCAGCTTACAGCAGGGGGCAAAGACTGAAGCTTTCTTT.

This clone was counted only a few times. The chain combines TRBV28 with TRBJ2-5, with unresolved D. The J call may be wrong; the DNA end is better matched by TRBJ2-7. CDR1 and CDR2 from the germline V gene are MDHEN and SYDVKM. The CDR3 totals 11 residues. CDR3 loop: CASSSYYEQYF. Written as DNA, the CDR3 is TGTGCCAGCAGTTCCTACTACGAGCAGTACTTC.

The chain employs TRBV19 and TRBJ2-5; 9 nucleotides agree with TRBD1. After removal of 7 bases from V and 1 base from J, the junction contained 7 bases not matched to a gene. Per germline, CDR1 LNHDA and CDR2 SQIVND (reference sequence). The CDR3 has 15 amino acids. This chain's CDR3 is CASTKSTGGQETQYF. The CDR3 nucleotides are TGTGCCAGTACCAAATCGACAGGGGGCCAAGAGACCCAGTACTTC.

The chain uses TRBV19 and TRBJ2-1; 7 nucleotides match TRBD2. V lost 10 bases and J lost 8; bases outside the gene matches: 5. The germline CDR1 and CDR2 sequences are LNHDA and SQIVND (reference sequence). The CDR3 consists of 11 residues. The chain's CDR3 is CATLGRDEQFF. The CDR3 coding sequence is TGTGCCACCCTGGGGAGGGATGAGCAGTTCTTC.

The V call is TRBV19, the J call TRBJ2-2, with 7 bases lining up with TRBD1. Unmatched junction bases numbered 10, after V lost 8 bases and J lost 7 bases. The CDR3 spans 14 residues. Germline assignment: CDR1 LNHDA and CDR2 SQIVND (reference sequence). The CDR3 DNA reads TGTGCCAGTTCTACAGGGGTAGCAGGCGGGGAGCTGTTTTTT. Translation gives CASSTGVAGGELFF.

J is TRBJ2-7 and V is TRBV29-1; tentative D call: TRBD1 (6 bases). Deletions cut 4 bases from V and 1 base from J, with 17 bases between. Germline CDR1 is SQVTM and CDR2 is ANQGSEA. The CDR3 sequence is 15 residues long. CDR3 sequence (DNA): TGCAGCGTTGCTCAGGGACACCTTAGATCCTACGAGCAGTACTTC. Encoded protein: CSVAQGHLRSYEQYF.

The rearrangement links TRBV5-1 to TRBJ1-5; no clear D gene. Germline CDR1 is SGHRS and CDR2 is YFSETQ. The length of the CDR3 is 13 residues. V was trimmed by 4 bases and J by 4 bases, leaving 9 bases between them. The CDR3 loop is CASSLSANQPQHF. DNA of the CDR3: TGCGCCAGCAGCCTCAGCGCGAATCAGCCCCAGCATTTT.

This clone has a single count. The V and J genes are TRBV7-9 and TRBJ2-2; possibly TRBD1 for D (7 bases). From germline, CDR1 is SEHNR and CDR2 FQNEAQ (reference sequence). V was pared by 5 bases and J by 5 bases, with 9 bases between. The CDR3 is made up of 13 amino acids. The CDR3 DNA reads TGTGCCAGCAGCCCAGGGGGGACCGGGGAGCTGTTTTTT. This translates into CASSPGGTGELFF.

This clone was found a few times. The chain links TRBV25-1 to TRBJ2-1; the match to TRBD2 covers 12 bases. The CDR3 loop spans 18 amino acids. J was trimmed by 4 bases and V by 4 bases; bases with no gene match: 11. Germline assignment: CDR1 MGHDK and CDR2 SYGVNS. This chain's CDR3 is CASSGLAGAVDGYNEQFF. For the CDR3, the DNA is TGTGCCAGCAGTGGACTAGCGGGAGCCGTAGATGGATACAATGAGCAGTTCTTC.

This chain uses TRBV6-6 with TRBJ1-2; tentatively, D is TRBD1 (5 bases). V was cut by 6 bases and J by 3 bases, with 11 bases left in between. The germline CDR1 and CDR2 sequences are MNHNY and SVGAGI (reference sequence). This CDR3 region has 13 residues. The CDR3 loop reads CASSPDSDYGYTF. CDR3 sequence (DNA): TGTGCCAGCAGCCCCGACAGTGACTATGGCTACACCTTC.

This chain joins TRBV5-1 and TRBJ2-1, with a possible D match to TRBD2 (5 bases). There are 14 residues in the CDR3. The germline V and J ends were trimmed by 5 bases and 3 bases, with 12 bases remaining between them. Germline CDR1 is SGHRS and CDR2 is YFSETQ. In DNA form, the CDR3 reads TGCGCCAGCAGTGGCGGGTCTAACTACAATGAGCAGTTCTTC. It encodes CASSGGSNYNEQFF.

This chain links TRBV6-5 with TRBJ2-7; D possibly corresponds to TRBD1 (6 bases). Germline loops: CDR1 MNHEY, CDR2 SVGAGI. The V and J ends lost 6 bases and 5 bases respectively, with 14 bases between them. CDR3 length equals 13 residues. Written as DNA, the CDR3 is TGTGCCAGCAGCGCCGACAGGATCGACGAGCAGTACTTC. This translates into CASSADRIDEQYF.

J is TRBJ2-3 and V is TRBV2; TRBD1 agrees at 7 bases. The CDR3 runs 15 residues. J was trimmed by 2 bases and V by 1 base; bases with no gene match: 3. The germline gives CDR1 SNHLY, CDR2 FYNNEI. The CDR3 sequence is CASSEGRGPTDTQYF. CDR3 nucleotides: TGTGCCAGCAGTGAAGGAAGGGGGCCCACAGATACGCAGTATTTT.

The count of this clone is one. Other DNA sequences in the same sample also yield this CDR3. The chain has TRBV5-1 and TRBJ1-1, with D possibly matching TRBD1 (5 bases). Trimming shortened V by 0 bases and J by 4 bases, and 10 bases separated the two germline ends. The CDR3 loop spans 14 amino acids. Germline V CDR1 and CDR2: SGHRS, YFSETQ. CDR3 bases: TGCGCCAGCAGCTTGGCCCAGGGTGGCACTGAAGCTTTCTTT. This gives the protein CASSLAQGGTEAFF.

V and J are TRBV5-1 and TRBJ1-5; TRBD1 matches at 8 bases. This CDR3 is built from 15 residues. V trimming: 0 bases; J trimming: 6 bases; junction bases outside the gene matches: 5. The germline V gene encodes CDR1 SGHRS and CDR2 YFSETQ. CDR3 loop: CASSLGQGARQPQHF. The CDR3 DNA sequence: TGCGCCAGCAGCTTGGGTCAGGGGGCGCGTCAGCCCCAGCATTTT.

The chain combines TRBV5-4 with TRBJ1-1, with D tentatively TRBD1 (5 bases). Germline-derived CDR1 and CDR2 are SGHNT and YYREEE (reference sequence). V lost 9 bases to trimming and J lost 0 bases, with 18 bases between them. CDR3 length equals 15 residues. The CDR3 protein is CATLPRGSLNTEAFF. CDR3 coding DNA: TGTGCCACCTTACCTAGGGGCTCTCTGAACACTGAAGCTTTCTTT.

The chain is built from TRBV10-1 and TRBJ2-7; TRBD2 matches at 10 bases. V shed 5 bases, J shed 1 base, and the junction held 2 bases outside the gene matches. Germline assignment: CDR1 WNHNN and CDR2 SYGVQD (reference sequence). The CDR3 consists of 14 residues. DNA of the CDR3: TGCGCCAGCAGTAGGACTAGCGGATCCTACGAGCAGTACTTC. It is translated as CASSRTSGSYEQYF.

The J gene is TRBJ2-7, the V gene TRBV9; maybe TRBD1 (5 bases). Trimming left V 3 bases short and J 2 bases short, with 15 bases between. Germline lookup yields CDR1 SGDLS and CDR2 YYNGEE. There are 15 residues in the CDR3. In nucleotides, the CDR3 is TGTGCCAGCAGCGCGGGTTCCAGGGTGCCCTACGAGCAGTACTTC. This codes for CASSAGSRVPYEQYF.

V gene TRBV5-4 combines with J gene TRBJ2-7; 11 bases map to TRBD2. The CDR3 length is 14 residues. Germline V gene lookup returns CDR1 SGHNT and CDR2 YYREEE (reference sequence). V shed 9 bases, J shed 5 bases, and the junction held 10 bases outside the gene matches. CDR3 coding DNA: TGTGCCACCCAGACTAGCGGGGTCTCTAACGAGCAGTACTTC. It specifies CATQTSGVSNEQYF.

The rearrangement links TRBV29-1 to TRBJ2-7, with 8 bases identical to TRBD2. The length of the CDR3 is 16 residues. Germline CDR1 reads SQVTM; CDR2 reads ANQGSEA. V was pared by 0 bases and J by 0 bases, with 7 bases of the junction left unmatched. Here the CDR3 reads CSVEDPGGPSSYEQYF. DNA of the CDR3: TGCAGCGTTGAAGACCCGGGGGGGCCCAGCTCCTACGAGCAGTACTTC.

The V call is TRBV7-9, the J call TRBJ2-7, with D perhaps matching TRBD1 (6 bases). The CDR3 spans 14 residues. Germline CDR1 is SEHNR and CDR2 is FQNEAQ (reference sequence). With 4 bases removed from V and 3 bases from J, the gap between germline ends came to 13 bases. As DNA, the CDR3 is TGTGCCAGCAGCTCTCCAGACAGGATCTACGAGCAGTACTTC. It is translated as CASSSPDRIYEQYF.

The V gene is TRBV14, the J gene TRBJ2-7; D ambiguous. The CDR3 extends over 14 amino acids. Germline V CDR1 and CDR2: SGHDN, FVKESK. Trimming left V 3 bases short and J 7 bases short, with 16 bases between. Here the CDR3 DNA reads TGTGCCAGCAGCCACCCCGGGTTACTCGCGGAGCAGTACTTC. Its translation: CASSHPGLLAEQYF. Drawing the rest from reference TRBV14 and TRBJ2-7, the complete variable domain is EAGVTQFPSHSVIEKGQTVTLRCDPISGHDNLYWYRRVMGKEIKFLLHFVKESKQDESGMPNNRFLAERTGGTYSTLKVQPAELEDSGVYFCASSHPGLLAEQYFGPGTRLTVT.